Presented here are 8 T cell receptor beta chains from one specimen sequenced in a study of human T cells and chemical hapten exposure. Time point in this sample: patch test 2, 6 weeks after DPC sensitization. Treatment given: therapeutic diphenylcyclopropenone sensitization with weekly scalp DPC. In TCRdb, the RACE reads were re-called with MiXCR into one record per CDR3 protein. The data show over 70,000 distinct CDR3 sequences, 8.5% to 9% seen once. Sequenced here: whole blood, sampled in connection with sensitization to the hapten diphenylcyclopropenone (DPC). The origin of the receptors is a woman in her forties or fifties with alopecia areata. Some clones in this sample may be carry-over from other donors' samples.

This clonotype has more than one count but fewer than ten. The chain joins TRBV13 to TRBJ2-3; TRBD1 is a possible D gene (5 bases). This CDR3 region has 15 residues. The V gene's germline CDR1 is PRHDT and CDR2 FYEKMQ (reference sequence). Trimming removed 2 bases at V and 1 base at J, with 10 bases between. CDR3 protein: CASSLFSRGTDTQYF. In nucleotides, the CDR3 is TGTGCCAGCAGCTTATTCTCCAGGGGCACAGATACGCAGTATTTT.

This clonotype was detected many times. The chain uses TRBV2 and TRBJ1-1; no definite D call. Germline V gene data show CDR1 as SNHLY and CDR2 as FYNNEI. V lost 6 bases and J 6 bases, leaving 14 bases between the germline ends. The CDR3 runs 13 residues. CDR3 nucleotide sequence: TGTGCCAGCAGCCGTCGGGATGGCGCTGAAGCTTTCTTT. Translated: CASSRRDGAEAFF.

CDR3 sequence: CASKKAGPFTDTQYF. CDR3 sequence (DNA): TGTGCCAGCAAAAAGGCAGGGCCTTTCACAGATACGCAGTATTTT. The chain carries TRBV3-1 and TRBJ2-3; TRBD1 might be the D (5 bases). Germline V gene sequence: CDR1 LGHDT, CDR2 YNNKEL (reference sequence). This CDR3 has 15 residues. Trimming removed 7 bases from V and 2 bases from J, with 16 bases in between.

The V call is TRBV7-8, the J call TRBJ1-5; D remains ambiguous. Trimming left V 5 bases short and J 5 bases short, with 16 bases between. This CDR3 region has 15 residues. Germline-derived CDR1 and CDR2 are SGHVS and FQNEAQ. CDR3 amino acids: CASSRTSEGYQPQHF. DNA of the CDR3: TGTGCCAGCAGCCGAACGTCGGAGGGATATCAGCCCCAGCATTTT.

The rearrangement uses TRBV27 and TRBJ2-3; the D is unclear. V was cut by 2 bases and J by 4 bases, with 7 bases left in between. The CDR3 runs 13 residues. The germline CDR1 and CDR2 sequences are MNHEY and SMNVEV (reference sequence). CDR3 loop: CASSLHGADTQYF. CDR3 bases: TGTGCCAGCAGTTTACATGGGGCAGATACGCAGTATTTT.

V and J are TRBV2 and TRBJ2-1, with D perhaps matching TRBD2 (6 bases). The CDR3 covers 13 residues. CDR1 and CDR2 (germline): SNHLY, FYNNEI. Deletions cut 4 bases from V and 15 bases from J, with 19 bases between. CDR3 sequence reads: CASSVWDSQGGFF. The CDR3, as DNA: TGTGCCAGCAGTGTCTGGGATAGCCAGGGAGGGTTCTTC.

This clonotype was seen just once. V gene TRBV11-2 combines with J gene TRBJ2-1; D may be TRBD1 (5 bases). In germline, CDR1 is SGHAT, CDR2 FQNNGV. The V gene lost 4 bases and the J gene lost 2 bases, with 12 bases spanning the gap. The CDR3 contains 15 residues. The CDR3, as DNA: TGTGCCAGCAGCTCCGTAAGGGGCGCCTACAATGAGCAGTTCTTC. Translation gives CASSSVRGAYNEQFF.

This clonotype has ten or more counts. V is TRBV9 and J is TRBJ1-2; 8 bases fit TRBD1. From germline, CDR1 is SGDLS and CDR2 YYNGEE. Trimming at V came to 0 bases and at J to 3 bases, leaving 4 bases not matched to a gene. This CDR3 comprises 15 residues. The CDR3 region is CASSVGSGGDYGYTF. The CDR3 nucleotides are TGTGCCAGCAGCGTAGGATCAGGGGGCGACTATGGCTACACCTTC.